This record covers a single TCR beta chain. No antigen is known for it. V lost 2 bases to trimming and J lost 3 bases; unmatched junction nucleotides: 7. The CDR3 extends over 16 amino acids. From germline, CDR1 is SGHTA and CDR2 FQGNSA. Stated treatment: roughly nine-day PBMC culture with coronavirus spike peptide pools or control peptides (ViraFEST assay). The unexposed donor provided CD4+ T cells, which were taken before the COVID-19 pandemic (2011-2018). The assay that was used to sequence DNA from cultured CD4+ T cells was the Oncomine TCR Beta short-read assay. TCRdb processed the PCR reads anew with MiXCR; each CDR3 protein has one entry. The sample shows thousands of distinct CDR3 sequences, roughly two fifths of them seen only once. The sample originates from a study of vaccination and CD4 T cells after COVID-19.

The chain joins TRBV7-2 to TRBJ2-7, with TRBD2 identical over 10 bases. The receptor comes from a human donor in good health. Material: CD4+ T cells from blood, cultured in vitro. The CDR3 loop is CASSLSVAGGSYEQYF. CDR3 DNA sequence: TGTGCCAGCAGCTTATCCGTAGCGGGGGGCAGCTACGAGCAGTACTTC.